This paragraph reports one T cell receptor (beta chain). The germline V gene has CDR1 KGHSH and CDR2 LQKENI. The V end lost 2 bases, the J end lost 5 bases, and 12 bases lay between the germline ends. The CDR3 has 15 residues. Sequencing was performed with immunoSEQ multiplex PCR; in TCRdb, only in-frame clones are kept and a portion is missing. The repertoire holds about 61,000 clones, about four fifths seen once, with less than 0.55% in the top ten. This record belongs to a study of OX40 agonist ivuxolimab in advanced cancers. The sequence derives from an adult with an advanced solid tumor such as melanoma, head and neck, liver or kidney cancer. Material: CD4+ or CD8+ T cells sorted from blood, obtained in a trial of the OX40 agonist ivuxolimab. The chain carries TRBV18 and TRBJ2-2, with unresolved D. Here the CDR3 reads CASSPINSRTGELFF. CDR3 DNA sequence: TGTGCCAGCTCACCAATCAATAGTAGAACCGGGGAGCTGTTTTTT.